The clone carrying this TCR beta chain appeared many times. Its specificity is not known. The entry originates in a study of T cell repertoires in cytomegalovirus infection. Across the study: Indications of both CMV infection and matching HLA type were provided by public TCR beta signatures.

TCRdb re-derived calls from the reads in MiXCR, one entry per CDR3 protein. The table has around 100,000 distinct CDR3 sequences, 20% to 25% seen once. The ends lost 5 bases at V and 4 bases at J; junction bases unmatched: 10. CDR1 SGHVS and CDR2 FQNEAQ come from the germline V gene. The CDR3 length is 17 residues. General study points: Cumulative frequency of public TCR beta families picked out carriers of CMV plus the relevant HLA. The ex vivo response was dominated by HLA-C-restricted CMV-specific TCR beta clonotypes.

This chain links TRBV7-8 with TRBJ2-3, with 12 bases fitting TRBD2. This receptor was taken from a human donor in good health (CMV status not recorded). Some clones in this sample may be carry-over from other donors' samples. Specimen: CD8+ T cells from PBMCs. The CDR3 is CASSRRPSGGAADTQYF. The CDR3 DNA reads TGTGCCAGCAGCCGACGGCCTAGCGGGGGGGCAGCAGATACGCAGTATTTT.